The 11 T cell receptor beta chains below were found in one sample sequenced in a study of blood T cell repertoires in COVID-19. The protocol was immunoSEQ multiplex PCR, while the TCRdb copy is restricted to in-frame clones and leaves out a portion. Of 150,000 or so clones listed, roughly 86% were seen once; the top ten hold 2% to 2.5%. Material: peripheral blood. Receptor source: a human donor in a cohort sampled during active COVID-19.

The rearrangement links TRBV18 to TRBJ2-1, with 10 bases lining up with TRBD2. The V and J ends lost 0 bases and 9 bases, in that order; junction bases with no gene match: 8. CDR1 KGHSH and CDR2 LQKENI come from the germline V gene. This CDR3 comprises 16 residues. The CDR3 region is CASSPPGKRGGTEQFF. The DNA of the CDR3 is TGTGCCAGCTCACCACCGGGGAAGCGGGGGGGCACTGAGCAGTTCTTC.

This clone was seen once. The chain uses TRBV19 and TRBJ1-1, with a weak D call TRBD1 (5 bases). CDR3 size: 16 residues. Germline CDR1 LNHDA, CDR2 SQIVND (reference sequence). Trimming removed 3 bases from V and 1 base from J, with 15 bases in between. In DNA form, the CDR3 reads TGTGCCAGTAGTATGACAATTTCCGGACAGAACACTGAAGCTTTCTTT. This sequence encodes CASSMTISGQNTEAFF.

The gene calls are TRBV27 and TRBJ1-1; 9 positions agree with TRBD1. Germline trimming cut 2 bases from V and 6 bases from J; bases unmatched to any gene: 7. The CDR3 loop spans 15 amino acids. Germline CDR1 and CDR2: MNHEY and SMNVEV (reference sequence). The CDR3 loop is CASSLLPDRGAEAFF. The DNA for the CDR3 is TGTGCCAGCAGTTTACTCCCGGACAGGGGTGCTGAAGCTTTCTTT.

This chain uses TRBV6-1 with TRBJ1-4; the D is unclear. The germline CDR1 and CDR2 sequences are MNHNS and SASEGT. CDR3 length: 16 residues. V was pared by 4 bases and J by 13 bases, with 25 bases between. This CDR3 is CASSGTGSSRKHGLFF. CDR3 nucleotides: TGTGCCAGCAGTGGTACGGGGTCATCCCGGAAGCATGGACTGTTTTTT.

This clone appeared once. J is TRBJ2-1 and V is TRBV5-4; 9 nucleotides match TRBD2. Germline trimming cut 5 bases from V and 0 bases from J; bases unmatched to any gene: 9. This CDR3 is 17 amino acids long. Germline CDR1 and CDR2: SGHNT and YYREEE (reference sequence). The CDR3 DNA reads as TGTGCCAGCAGTCCCGGGACTAGCAGGAGCTCCTACAATGAGCAGTTCTTC. Protein sequence: CASSPGTSRSSYNEQFF.

This clone was recorded once. This chain uses TRBV5-6 with TRBJ2-1; 8 nucleotides agree with TRBD2. Trimming took 3 bases from V and 4 from J; bases not matched to a gene: 9. This CDR3 is built from 16 residues. Per germline, CDR1 SGHDT and CDR2 YYEEEE. The CDR3 DNA sequence: TGTGCCAGCAGCTCCTTAGCGGGGACCGTTTACAATGAGCAGTTCTTC. It encodes CASSSLAGTVYNEQFF.

This clone appeared a few times. V and J are TRBV29-1 and TRBJ1-1, with a weak D call TRBD1 (6 bases). V was pared by 3 bases and J by 9 bases, with 26 bases between. The CDR3 contains 16 residues. Germline CDR1 SQVTM, CDR2 ANQGSEA. CDR3: CSVEVQGWARGTKAFF. The CDR3 DNA reads as TGCAGCGTTGAGGTACAGGGTTGGGCTAGGGGGACCAAAGCTTTCTTT.

The rearrangement joins TRBV2 to TRBJ1-6; 9 bases are a match to TRBD1. The CDR3 is 17 residues long. The germline V gene encodes CDR1 SNHLY and CDR2 FYNNEI. The ends lost 6 bases at V and 10 bases at J; junction bases unmatched: 16. CDR3 in amino acids: CASSLQPSGQGNSPLHF. The CDR3, as DNA: TGTGCCAGCAGCTTGCAACCTTCGGGACAGGGTAACTCACCCCTCCACTTT.

The rearrangement joins TRBV28 to TRBJ2-5; a possible D gene is TRBD1 (6 bases). Germline CDR1 is MDHEN and CDR2 is SYDVKM. The CDR3 runs to 18 residues. The V end was cut by 4 bases, the J end by 3 bases, with 24 bases between. CDR3 region: CASSSAGVMGAEEETQYF. For the CDR3, the DNA is TGTGCCAGCAGTTCCGCCGGGGTGATGGGGGCGGAGGAAGAGACCCAGTACTTC.

This clone has just one count. The chain joins TRBV5-8 to TRBJ1-5, with 7 bases fitting TRBD1. V shed 3 bases and J 3 bases; nucleotides not matched to a gene: 3. Germline assignment: CDR1 SGHTS and CDR2 YDEGEE. The CDR3 consists of 14 residues. This CDR3 reads CASSWGQINQPQHF. The CDR3 region has the DNA TGTGCCAGCAGCTGGGGACAGATCAATCAGCCCCAGCATTTT.

This chain joins TRBV6-2 or TRBV6-3 and TRBJ2-5; D may be TRBD1 (5 bases). Germline CDR1 reads MNHEY; CDR2 reads SVGEGT. V was shortened by 5 bases and J by 1 base, with 11 bases between the two germline ends. CDR3 length: 14 residues. The CDR3 DNA reads TGTGCCAGCAGTATCTCGACAGCCCAAGAGACCCAGTACTTC. Translated, it gives CASSISTAQETQYF.